These 27 T cell receptor beta chains share one sample of origin, sequenced in a study of cytomegalovirus exposure and HLA in healthy donors. Use of 60 Vbeta and 13 Jbeta primers characterized the PCR. Only in-frame clones appear in the TCRdb table, and some are missing; sequencing was by immunoSEQ multiplex PCR. This sample's table reports some 76,000 clones. The sequenced material came from PBMCs. These TCRs come from a boy under 18 in good health and CMV-seronegative.

The V call is TRBV2, the J call TRBJ1-4; the D gene is possibly TRBD1 (5 bases). The CDR3 loop spans 14 amino acids. V gave up 4 bases and J gave up 5 bases, with 11 bases separating them. Looked up from germline, CDR1 is SNHLY and CDR2 is FYNNEI. The CDR3 protein is CASSVGPGNEKLFF. The CDR3 nucleotides are TGTGCCAGCAGTGTGGGGCCAGGGAATGAAAAACTGTTTTTT.

The chain couples TRBV6-5 to TRBJ2-3, with no clear D. This CDR3 is built from 13 residues. Germline loops: CDR1 MNHEY, CDR2 SVGAGI. V lost 6 bases and J 4 bases, leaving 11 bases between the germline ends. The CDR3 sequence is CASRRVLPDTQYF. CDR3 nucleotide sequence: TGTGCCAGCAGGCGTGTACTCCCAGATACGCAGTATTTT.

The chain recombines TRBV6-1 with TRBJ2-3; D is ambiguous. The germline V gene has CDR1 MNHNS and CDR2 SASEGT. The CDR3 is made up of 14 amino acids. Trimming took 8 bases from V and 0 from J, leaving 12 bases between them. The CDR3 sequence is CASSRKTSTDTQYF. DNA for the CDR3: TGTGCCAGCTCGAGGAAGACTAGCACAGATACGCAGTATTTT.

The chain links TRBV29-1 to TRBJ2-5; maybe TRBD2 (5 bases). Germline assignment: CDR1 SQVTM and CDR2 ANQGSEA. The CDR3 sequence is 14 residues long. V was cut by 0 bases and J by 2 bases, with 10 bases left in between. CDR3 sequence (DNA): TGCAGCGTTGAAGATGAGGGCAGACAAGAGACCCAGTACTTC. This sequence encodes CSVEDEGRQETQYF.

In nucleotides, the CDR3 is TGTGCCAGCACCCTACGCGCCTTGAACACTGAAGCTTTCTTT. It codes for CASTLRALNTEAFF. V is TRBV2 and J is TRBJ1-1; D is undetermined. V lost 7 bases and J lost 0, with 12 bases in between. The CDR3 spans 14 residues. Per the germline V gene, CDR1 is SNHLY and CDR2 is FYNNEI.

The CDR3 coding sequence is TGCGCCAGCAGCCAAGATCTCGGGACAGGATCCTACGAGCAGTACTTC. Residues: CASSQDLGTGSYEQYF. The J gene is TRBJ2-7, the V gene TRBV4-3, with TRBD1 identical over 8 bases. The germline CDR1 and CDR2 sequences are LGHNA and YSLEER. This CDR3 region has 16 residues. The V segment lost 0 bases and the J segment 1 base; nucleotides outside the gene matches: 5.

V is TRBV19 and J is TRBJ1-5, with D maybe TRBD1 (6 bases). This CDR3 is built from 16 residues. CDR1 and CDR2 (germline): LNHDA, SQIVND (reference sequence). V dropped 3 bases and J dropped 0 bases, with 12 bases sitting between them. The CDR3 region has the DNA TGTGCCAGTAGTATTGGGGGGGCGCTTAGCAATCAGCCCCAGCATTTT. The encoded protein is CASSIGGALSNQPQHF.

The chain recombines TRBV29-1 with TRBJ2-7, with TRBD2 matching 10 bases. Trimming removed 1 base from V and 4 bases from J; junction bases left unmatched: 10. Germline CDR1 SQVTM, CDR2 ANQGSEA. The length of the CDR3 is 16 residues. The CDR3 here is CSVEGALAGVGYEQYF. The CDR3 nucleotides read TGCAGCGTTGAAGGCGCCCTAGCGGGAGTCGGGTACGAGCAGTACTTC.

This sequence joins TRBV4-2 and TRBJ1-1, with a possible D match to TRBD1 (6 bases). Deletions cut 4 bases from V and 6 bases from J, with 15 bases between. The germline gives CDR1 LGHNA, CDR2 YNFKEQ. CDR3 length: 14 amino acids. The CDR3 coding sequence is TGTGCCAGCAGCCCCACAAGGGGGAGCGCTGAAGCTTTCTTT. It is translated as CASSPTRGSAEAFF.

The chain employs TRBV4-1 and TRBJ2-1; possible D gene TRBD1, 5 bases. The CDR3 contains 14 residues. CDR1 is MGHRA, CDR2 YSYEKL, per germline. Trimming shortened V by 3 bases and J by 5 bases, and 11 bases separated the two germline ends. The CDR3 region has the DNA TGCGCCAGCAGCCACAAACAGGTAGACAATGAGCAGTTCTTC. Protein product: CASSHKQVDNEQFF.

The chain uses TRBV7-9 and TRBJ2-7; 8 positions match TRBD2. This CDR3 contains 16 residues. J gave up 2 bases and V 4 bases, and 10 bases lay outside the gene matches. Looked up from germline, CDR1 is SEHNR and CDR2 is FQNEAQ (reference sequence). The CDR3 region has the DNA TGTGCCAGCAGCTCTAGCGGGTCCTACTCTGCCTACGAGCAGTACTTC. Encoded protein: CASSSSGSYSAYEQYF.

This CDR3 reads CASSFNEPLYEQYF. As DNA, the CDR3 is TGCGCCAGCAGCTTTAACGAGCCTTTGTACGAGCAGTACTTC. This chain uses TRBV5-1 with TRBJ2-7; D uncertain. CDR3 length equals 14 residues. From germline, CDR1 is SGHRS and CDR2 YFSETQ. The ends were cut back, 2 bases at V and 4 bases at J, with 13 bases in the middle. The full variable domain, completed using reference TRBV5-1 and TRBJ2-7, is KAGVTQTPRYLIKTRGQQVTLSCSPISGHRSVSWYQQTPGQGLQFLFEYFSETQRNKGNFPGRFSGRQFSNSRSEMNVSTLELGDSALYLCASSFNEPLYEQYFGPGTRLTVT.

The chain recombines TRBV30 with TRBJ1-4; tentative D call: TRBD1 (6 bases). Trimming removed 5 bases at V and 7 bases at J, with 11 bases between. CDR3 length equals 12 residues. Germline V lookup: CDR1 GTSNPN, CDR2 SVGIG (reference sequence). CDR3 residues: CAWDRSAEKLFF. DNA for the CDR3: TGTGCCTGGGACAGGTCGGCTGAAAAACTGTTTTTT.

V is TRBV25-1 and J is TRBJ2-6; D unclear. The CDR3 contains 14 residues. CDR1 is MGHDK, CDR2 SYGVNS, per germline. With 8 bases removed from V and 1 base from J, the gap between germline ends came to 9 bases. CDR3: CASSRGSGANVLTF. The CDR3, as DNA: TGTGCCAGCTCACGAGGATCTGGGGCCAACGTCCTGACTTTC. Supplemented by reference TRBV25-1 and TRBJ2-6, the full variable domain reads EADIYQTPRYLVIGTGKKITLECSQTMGHDKMYWYQQDPGMELHLIHYSYGVNSTEKGDLSSESTVSRIRTEHFPLTLESARPSHTSQYLCASSRGSGANVLTFGAGSRLTVL.

The chain combines TRBV7-9 with TRBJ2-7; 7 bases match TRBD1. Germline loops: CDR1 SEHNR, CDR2 FQNEAQ (reference sequence). V trimming: 7 bases; J trimming: 2 bases; junction bases outside the gene matches: 2. There are 12 residues in the CDR3. Written as DNA, the CDR3 is TGTGCCAGCACGGGACAGCCCTACGAGCAGTACTTC. This translates into CASTGQPYEQYF.

This chain uses TRBV5-4 with TRBJ1-1; 8 bases line up with TRBD1. The CDR3 has 15 residues. The ends lost 3 bases at V and 1 base at J; junction bases unmatched: 5. The germline V gene encodes CDR1 SGHNT and CDR2 YYREEE (reference sequence). CDR3 sequence: CASSSRTGTNTEAFF. DNA of the CDR3: TGTGCCAGCAGCTCCCGGACAGGGACGAACACTGAAGCTTTCTTT. The full variable domain, with the rest looked up from reference TRBV5-4 and TRBJ1-1, is ETGVTQSPTHLIKTRGQQVTLRCSSQSGHNTVSWYQQALGQGPQFIFQYYREEENGRGNFPPRFSGLQFPNYSSELNVNALELDDSALYLCASSSRTGTNTEAFFGQGTRLTVV.

The V call is TRBV9, the J call TRBJ2-7; 11 bases map to TRBD1. V shed 4 bases and J 4 bases; nucleotides not matched to a gene: 7. Germline V lookup: CDR1 SGDLS, CDR2 YYNGEE. The CDR3 sequence is 15 residues long. The CDR3 loop reads CASSSGTGGPYEQYF. The DNA for the CDR3 is TGTGCCAGCAGCTCGGGGACAGGGGGGCCATACGAGCAGTACTTC. The full variable domain, completed using reference TRBV9 and TRBJ2-7, is DSGVTQTPKHLITATGQRVTLRCSPRSGDLSVYWYQQSLDQGLQFLIQYYNGEERAKGNILERFSAQQFPDLHSELNLSSLELGDSALYFCASSSGTGGPYEQYFGPGTRLTVT.

The rearrangement joins TRBV5-5 to TRBJ2-1; 11 bases fit TRBD2. The V segment lost 2 bases and the J segment 7 bases; nucleotides outside the gene matches: 5. The CDR3 runs to 15 residues. Germline-derived CDR1 and CDR2 are SGHKS and YYEKEE (reference sequence). CDR3 bases: TGTGCCAGCAGCTTAGTAGCGGGGGGGCCTAATGAGCAGTTCTTC. Translated: CASSLVAGGPNEQFF.

V is TRBV4-3 and J is TRBJ2-1, with 7 bases fitting TRBD1. This CDR3 has 15 amino acids. V lost 3 bases and J lost 4; bases outside the gene matches: 6. CDR1 and CDR2 (germline): LGHNA, YSLEER. The CDR3 reads CASSQDLQGYNEQFF. The CDR3 DNA sequence: TGCGCCAGCAGCCAGGATCTACAGGGGTACAATGAGCAGTTCTTC.

The genes are TRBV27 and TRBJ1-1, with D hard to call. Per germline, CDR1 MNHEY and CDR2 SMNVEV (reference sequence). V was trimmed by 3 bases and J by 2 bases, leaving 7 bases between them. This CDR3 is built from 13 residues. In DNA form, the CDR3 reads TGTGCCAGCAGTTTGGGCAGTAACACTGAAGCTTTCTTT. Amino acid sequence: CASSLGSNTEAFF.

The V gene is TRBV29-1, the J gene TRBJ1-1; TRBD1 agrees at 7 bases. CDR3 length: 16 amino acids. The V gene end was trimmed by 2 bases and the J gene end by 0 bases; junction bases not matched to a gene: 9. The germline V gene encodes CDR1 SQVTM and CDR2 ANQGSEA. CDR3 bases: TGCAGCGTTGAATCCACAGGGGAAGGGTTGAACACTGAAGCTTTCTTT. Translation gives CSVESTGEGLNTEAFF.

This chain connects TRBV5-5 to TRBJ2-7, with 13 bases lining up with TRBD2. The CDR3 runs 16 residues. Per the germline V gene, CDR1 is SGHKS and CDR2 is YYEKEE (reference sequence). V was clipped by 5 bases and J by 7 bases; unmatched bases: 12. The CDR3 loop is CASSFSGLAGDGEQYF. The CDR3 DNA reads as TGTGCCAGCAGTTTTTCTGGACTAGCGGGAGATGGGGAGCAGTACTTC.

Regarding this clone: At one boundary the junction diverges from the germline segment, which might be a read error. The chain carries TRBV30 and TRBJ1-1, with D maybe TRBD1 (6 bases). CDR3 length equals 14 residues. Germline V gives CDR1 GTSNPN, CDR2 SVGIG (reference sequence). The DNA for the CDR3 is TGTGCCTGGAGGGGAAGAGGGGGGGACACTGAAGATTTCTTT. It encodes CAWRGRGGDTEDFF.

The chain employs TRBV5-1 and TRBJ2-3; D unresolved. V was clipped by 6 bases and J by 0 bases, with 11 bases between them. Germline assignment: CDR1 SGHRS and CDR2 YFSETQ. The CDR3 extends over 14 amino acids. Written as DNA, the CDR3 is TGCGCCAGCACTCCCGGTGCTAGCACAGATACGCAGTATTTT. Its protein product is CASTPGASTDTQYF.

V is TRBV9 and J is TRBJ2-7; D unresolved. Germline-derived CDR1 and CDR2 are SGDLS and YYNGEE. Trimming cost V 4 bases and J 4 bases, with 15 bases left between them. CDR3 length: 14 residues. The DNA for the CDR3 is TGTGCCAGCAGCTTCGGCTCAGGAACATACGAGCAGTACTTC. This gives the protein CASSFGSGTYEQYF.

This chain links TRBV18 with TRBJ1-6; no clear D. The CDR3 covers 12 residues. The ends were cut back, 6 bases at V and 8 bases at J, with 8 bases in the middle. Germline CDR1 is KGHSH and CDR2 is LQKENI. The CDR3 loop is CASSQPDSPLHF. In nucleotides, the CDR3 is TGTGCCAGCTCCCAACCGGATTCACCCCTCCACTTT.

This chain links TRBV4-1 with TRBJ2-7, with D perhaps TRBD2 (6 bases). This CDR3 contains 16 residues. Trimming cost V 2 bases and J 4 bases, with 18 bases left between them. Germline V lookup: CDR1 MGHRA, CDR2 YSYEKL. Here the CDR3 DNA reads TGCGCCAGCAGCCAACTTGCGGGATCGAATCGGTACGAGCAGTACTTC. Translating gives CASSQLAGSNRYEQYF.